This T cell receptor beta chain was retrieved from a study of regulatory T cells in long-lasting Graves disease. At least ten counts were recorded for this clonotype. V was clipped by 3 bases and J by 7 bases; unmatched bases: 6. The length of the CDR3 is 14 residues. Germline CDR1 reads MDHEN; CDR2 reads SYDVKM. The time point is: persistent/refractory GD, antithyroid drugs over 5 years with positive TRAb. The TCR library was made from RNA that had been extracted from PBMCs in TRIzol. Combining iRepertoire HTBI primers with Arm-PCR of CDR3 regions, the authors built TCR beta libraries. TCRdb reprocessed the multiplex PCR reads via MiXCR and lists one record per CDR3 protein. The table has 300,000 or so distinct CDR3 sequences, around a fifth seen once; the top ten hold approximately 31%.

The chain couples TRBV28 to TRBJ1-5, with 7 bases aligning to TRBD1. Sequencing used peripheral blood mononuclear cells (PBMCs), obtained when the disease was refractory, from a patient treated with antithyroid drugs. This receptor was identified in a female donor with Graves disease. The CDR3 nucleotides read TGTGCCAGCAGTTTGACAGGGATCGGGCAGCCCCAGCATTTT. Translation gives CASSLTGIGQPQHF. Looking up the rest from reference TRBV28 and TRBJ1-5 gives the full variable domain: DVKVTQSSRYLVKRTGEKVFLECVQDMDHENMFWYRQDPGLGLRLIYFSYDVKMKEKGDIPEGYSVSREKKERFSLILESASTNQTSMYLCASSLTGIGQPQHFGDGTRLSIL.